These T cell receptor beta chains were read from a single sample in a study of cytomegalovirus exposure and HLA in healthy donors. The data were produced by immunoSEQ multiplex PCR, yet TCRdb's version contains in-frame clones alone and is incomplete. The table has 180,000 or so clones, around 75% seen once. Sequencing was done on a sample of PBMCs. The receptors come from a male donor in good health and CMV-seronegative. The CDR3 runs from the conserved cysteine through the conserved F or W. The D gene is left open where the match is weak. The listing skips clone size in some rows; elsewhere it reads once, few, many or a size class.

size,D,J,V,CDR3,DNA
NA,TRBD2,TRBJ2-7,TRBV6-6,CASSYPDRLAGRQYF,TGTGCCAGCAGTTACCCCGACCGACTAGCGGGACGACAGTACTTC
NA,NA,TRBJ1-5,TRBV7-9,CSSSLGAATGAQHF,TGTTCCAGCAGCTTAGGAGCAGCTACAGGAGCCCAGCATTTT
NA,NA,TRBJ1-5,TRBV12-5,CASSGGGSNQPQHF,TGTGCTAGTTCCGGGGGGGGGAGCAATCAGCCCCAGCATTTT
NA,NA,TRBJ2-6,TRBV2,CASSFQGGGANVLTF,TGTGCCAGCAGTTTTCAAGGGGGAGGGGCCAACGTCCTGACTTTC
NA,NA,TRBJ1-5,TRBV30,CAWSTGQLNQPQHF,TGTGCCTGGAGTACCGGACAGCTCAATCAGCCCCAGCATTTT
NA,NA,TRBJ2-7,TRBV27,CASSYTTGYEQYF,TGTGCCAGCAGTTACACAACAGGCTACGAGCAGTACTTC
NA,NA,TRBJ1-1,TRBV30,CAWSVLAGNRARWTEAFF,TGTGCCTGGAGTGTCCTCGCCGGAAACAGGGCTAGATGGACTGAAGCTTTCTTT
NA,TRBD2,TRBJ2-3,TRBV28,CASIPPAGVLDTQYF,TGTGCCAGCATCCCCCCGGCGGGAGTTCTAGATACGCAGTATTTT
few,NA,TRBJ2-1,TRBV30,CACGIIYNEQFF,TGTGCCTGCGGGATTATATACAATGAGCAGTTCTTC
NA,TRBD2,TRBJ2-1,TRBV2,CASTWTSGVYEQFF,TGTGCCAGCACTTGGACTAGCGGGGTGTACGAGCAGTTCTTC
NA,TRBD1,TRBJ1-5,TRBV27,CASSSLDRVEIGQPQHF,TGTGCCAGCAGTTCCTTGGACAGGGTCGAGATTGGTCAGCCCCAGCATTTT
NA,NA,TRBJ1-1,TRBV2,CASTLVNTEAFF,TGTGCCAGCACTTTAGTGAACACTGAAGCTTTCTTT
few,TRBD1,TRBJ1-6,TRBV30,CAWNGDVTGPKSSPLHF,TGTGCCTGGAACGGGGACGTGACAGGGCCCAAAAGTTCACCCCTCCACTTT
NA,NA,TRBJ2-3,TRBV6-6,CASTPQGGAITDAQYF,TGTGCCAGCACTCCTCAAGGGGGGGCGATCACAGATGCGCAGTATTTT
NA,TRBD2,TRBJ2-5,TRBV13,CASSWRGGETQYF,TGTGCCAGCAGCTGGCGGGGGGGGGAGACCCAGTACTTC
NA,NA,TRBJ2-3,TRBV5-1,CASSLGTGIDTQYF,TGCGCCAGCAGCTTGGGTACGGGGATAGATACGCAGTATTTT
NA,NA,TRBJ2-3,TRBV27,CASSLDLGGTDTQYF,TGTGCCAGCAGTTTAGATCTCGGAGGCACAGATACGCAGTATTTT
NA,NA,TRBJ2-1,TRBV2,CASPGEGPYNEQFF,TGTGCCAGCCCAGGGGAAGGGCCCTACAATGAGCAGTTCTTC
NA,NA,TRBJ1-5,TRBV27,CASSLKGVSSNQPQHF,TGTGCCAGCAGTTTAAAAGGGGTGAGTAGCAATCAGCCCCAGCATTTT
once,NA,TRBJ2-2,TRBV4-3,CASSRLGQGGTGELFF,TGCGCCAGCAGCCGCTTGGGGCAGGGCGGCACCGGGGAGCTGTTTTTT
NA,TRBD1,TRBJ1-5,TRBV13,CASSTDRDQPQHF,TGTGCCAGCAGCACCGACAGGGATCAGCCCCAGCATTTT
NA,NA,TRBJ2-2,TRBV6-5,CASSYSDYNTGELFF,TGTGCCAGCAGTTACTCGGACTACAACACCGGGGAGCTGTTTTTT
few,NA,TRBJ2-7,TRBV6-5,CASSYEEDYEQYF,TGTGCCAGCAGTTACGAGGAGGACTACGAGCAGTACTTC
NA,TRBD1,TRBJ1-2,TRBV11-2,CASSSGTGGVSYGYTF,TGTGCCAGCAGCTCCGGGACAGGGGGCGTTAGTTATGGCTACACCTTC
NA,NA,TRBJ1-5,TRBV6-6,CASSQTGSNQPQHF,TGTGCCAGCAGCCAGACAGGTAGCAATCAGCCCCAGCATTTT
NA,NA,TRBJ1-6,TRBV30,CAWRRAGGGPLVGSLHF,TGTGCCTGGAGGAGGGCGGGGGGAGGCCCTCTAGTAGGTTCCCTCCACTTT
NA,TRBD2,TRBJ2-3,TRBV28,CASSLVRGAYTDTQYF,TGTGCCAGTAGTTTGGTGCGGGGGGCTTACACAGATACGCAGTATTTT
NA,NA,TRBJ1-5,TRBV6-1,CASNRGRGWNQPQHF,TGTGCCAGCAACCGTGGTAGGGGATGGAATCAGCCCCAGCATTTT
NA,NA,TRBJ1-1,TRBV19,CASRFRGPTEAFF,TGTGCCAGTAGATTCAGGGGTCCCACTGAAGCTTTCTTT
NA,NA,TRBJ2-7,TRBV5-1,CASSLGTSMAEQYF,TGCGCCAGCAGCTTGGGAACCTCGATGGCCGAGCAGTACTTC
NA,TRBD2,TRBJ2-1,TRBV7-3,CASSSETSAYNEQFF,TGTGCCAGCAGCTCAGAGACTAGCGCCTACAATGAGCAGTTCTTC
few,NA,TRBJ1-2,TRBV6-5,CASSGADYGYTF,TGTGCCAGCAGTGGTGCGGACTATGGCTACACCTTC
NA,NA,TRBJ1-1,TRBV6-5,CASSTPGTHAFF,TGTGCCAGCAGTACCCCCGGGACTCACGCTTTCTTT
few,TRBD1,TRBJ2-7,TRBV15,CATSTLGTGSNEQYF,TGTGCCACCAGCACCCTTGGGACAGGGAGCAACGAGCAGTACTTC
NA,TRBD1,TRBJ2-5,TRBV7-2,CASSLGTAFQETQYF,TGTGCCAGCAGCCTCGGGACAGCCTTCCAAGAGACCCAGTACTTC
few,TRBD2,TRBJ2-5,TRBV4-1,CASSRAPPAGEETQYF,TGCGCCAGCAGCCGGGCCCCTCCAGCGGGAGAAGAGACCCAGTACTTC
NA,NA,TRBJ2-2,TRBV19,CASTDTGELFF,TGTGCCAGTACAGACACCGGGGAGCTGTTTTTT
NA,TRBD1,TRBJ1-3,TRBV28,CASSTGASGNTIYF,TGTGCCAGCAGTACAGGGGCGAGTGGAAACACCATATATTTT
NA,TRBD1,TRBJ2-7,TRBV7-2,CASSLGDRDSYEQYF,TGTGCCAGCAGCTTAGGGGACAGGGATTCCTACGAGCAGTACTTC
NA,NA,TRBJ1-1,TRBV29-1,CSVERGGSGSGTEAFF,TGCAGCGTTGAAAGGGGGGGATCGGGCAGCGGCACTGAAGCTTTCTTT
few,TRBD1,TRBJ1-4,TRBV30,CAWNTDRAGEKLFF,TGTGCCTGGAATACGGACAGGGCAGGAGAAAAACTGTTTTTT
NA,NA,TRBJ1-2,TRBV7-2,CASSTYRRTIYGYTF,TGTGCCAGCAGCACCTATAGACGGACTATCTATGGCTACACCTTC
NA,TRBD2,TRBJ2-1,TRBV6-1,CASIHSGGRYNEQFF,TGTGCCAGCATCCATAGCGGGGGCCGTTACAATGAGCAGTTCTTC
NA,TRBD1,TRBJ1-5,TRBV7-9,CASSKTGGGNQPQHF,TGTGCCAGCAGCAAAACAGGGGGAGGCAATCAGCCCCAGCATTTT
few,TRBD2,TRBJ2-1,TRBV7-3,CASSLTAGSSYNEQFF,TGTGCCAGCAGCTTAACAGCGGGGAGCTCCTACAATGAGCAGTTCTTC
NA,TRBD2,TRBJ2-1,TRBV28,CASSVWGLAGNNEQFF,TGTGCCAGCAGCGTTTGGGGACTAGCGGGAAACAATGAGCAGTTCTTC
few,TRBD2,TRBJ2-7,TRBV4-2,CASSQDRVAGRYEQYF,TGTGCCAGCAGCCAAGATCGGGTAGCGGGACGCTACGAGCAGTACTTC
NA,NA,TRBJ2-3,TRBV9,CASSASLTDTQYF,TGTGCCAGCAGCGCATCACTCACAGATACGCAGTATTTT